The TCR beta chain described here comes from a study of blood T cell repertoires in COVID-19 (TCRdb year 2020). Background on the whole study: Samples from collaborators originated in the United States, Italy and Spain and spanned both the acute and convalescent phases of COVID-19. The samples were drawn from two sources: the first 160 participants of the ongoing ImmuneRACE study, and fewer than 1,500 subjects contributed by 6 global collaborators. Sample metadata almost always included a de-identified subject ID, COVID-19 status, age in years and sex. The material from the prospective study consisted of cDNA or gDNA derived from T cells, B-cell-depleted T cells, or PBMCs. The repertoires were released in a freely available public database meant as a resource for research on the immune response to SARS-CoV-2. Subjects who had been exposed to COVID-19, were actively infected with it, or had recovered from it provided the deeply sampled blood TCRbeta repertoires that made up the dataset. HLA class I and class II types, where available, came from metadata supplied by the sample provider rather than from assay-based typing. The paper's findings and limits, for the study overall: The quantity of clinical and demographic metadata differed by source and by participant and was supplied without curation.

This clone is a singleton in its sample. Its antigen remains undetermined. Nothing much larger sits one base from this clone, and base qualities are not available. The germline V gene encodes CDR1 MGHRA and CDR2 YSYEKL. Counted from cysteine to phenylalanine, this CDR3 has 14 amino acids. Only the CDR3 DNA stays, 42 bases, in frame from base 1. Here V drops 1 base and J drops 8 bases, and the junction holds 7 bases not matched to any gene. The immunoSEQ Assay, a bias-controlled multiplex PCR, was used to amplify TCRbeta CDR3 regions from genomic DNA. The authors processed their data as follows. The number of nucleated cells in each sample was estimated by amplification of reference gene primers within the assay. To quantify the absolute abundance of each unique TCRbeta CDR3 rearrangement, sequence reads were collapsed and filtered. For each sample, productive Simpson clonality was calculated by taking the square root of Simpson's diversity index across productive rearrangements. In its TCRdb copy, this immuneACCESS table keeps in-frame sequences only and misses some clones. Where compared with another copy, unresolved V genes explain less than half of these, and the others have no known cause. D and trimming were read from the DNA, whereas the V and J calls and clone size are those reported in that table. In this sample the table shows fewer than 350,000 clones, 90% of which occur a single time. The ten largest make up more than 6% of the sample.

In Seattle, one collaborating source enrolled patients while the infection was active and tracked those patients longitudinally over the course of disease. The collaborating institutions used their own protocols to collect whole blood in K2EDTA tubes. For TCRbeta analysis, collaborators shipped samples as frozen whole blood, isolated PBMCs, or DNA extracted from either of those sample types. Sequencing was carried out using peripheral blood. The chain is encoded by TRBV4-1 joined to TRBJ1-1; TRBD1 agrees with 7 junctional bases. This TCR came from a woman aged 25 to 39 with COVID-19, enrolled during active disease. This receptor has the CDR3 CASSQALDREEAFF. The DNA sequence is given as TGCGCCAGCAGCCAAGCCCTCGACAGGGAGGAAGCTTTCTTT.